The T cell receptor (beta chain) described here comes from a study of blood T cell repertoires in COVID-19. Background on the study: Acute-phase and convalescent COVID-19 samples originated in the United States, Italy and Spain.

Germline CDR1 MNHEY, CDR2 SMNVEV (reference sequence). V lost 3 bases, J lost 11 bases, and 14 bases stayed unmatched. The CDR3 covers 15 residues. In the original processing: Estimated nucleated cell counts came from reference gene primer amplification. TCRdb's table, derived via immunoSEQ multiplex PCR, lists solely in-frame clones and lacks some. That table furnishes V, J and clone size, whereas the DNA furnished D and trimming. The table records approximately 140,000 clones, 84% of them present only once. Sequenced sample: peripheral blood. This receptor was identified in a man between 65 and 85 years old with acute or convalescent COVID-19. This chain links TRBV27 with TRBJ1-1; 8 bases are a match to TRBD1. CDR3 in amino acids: CASSLGKGRGPGAFF. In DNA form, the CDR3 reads TGTGCCAGCAGTTTGGGAAAAGGCAGGGGGCCGGGGGCTTTCTTT.